These T cell receptor beta chains were read from a single sample in a study of shared clonotypes between healthy human individuals. Measured with immunoSEQ multiplex PCR; TCRdb has only the in-frame clones, and not every one. The sample records 1.5 million to 2.5 million clones, roughly 94% being singletons. The sample comprised naive CD8+ T cells sorted from blood. The receptors originated from a man younger than 30 in good health. The CDR3 runs from the conserved cysteine through the conserved F or W.

TRBV25-1,CASSDHDSTEAFF
TRBV7-9,CASSLPETQYF
TRBV6-5,CASSWVATSGEQYF
TRBV27,CASSMWTGGETQYF
TRBV10-2,CASSDSQGLNTEAFF
TRBV14,CASSPRGGYGYTF
TRBV7-8,CASSPGLAGAISYNEQFF
TRBV6-1,CASAGAALETQYF
TRBV7-9,CASSLGTREQYF
TRBV6-4,CASPGVKATEAFF
TRBV13,CASSPRLASETQYF
TRBV14,CASSPLTGVYGYTF
TRBV4-1,CASSQGPGTGPGEQYF
TRBV6-1,CASQLRSSYNEQFF
TRBV7-3,CASSRFGGGDTDTQYF
TRBV4-1,CASSEGEAEKLFF
TRBV7-9,CASSWGGEQYF
TRBV7-6,CASSHRGAGDETQYF
TRBV7-9,CASSLSSSGNTIYF
TRBV6-5,CASSYFSTGELFF
TRBV11-2,CASLLGGDNTEAFF
TRBV4-3,CASSPGTSGYEQYF
TRBV6-5,CASSYGARNGYTF
TRBV7-7,CASSLLTSGSAGELFF
TRBV28,CASSLLTSGPTGELFF
TRBV27,CASSTNSGRFYEQYF
TRBV7-2,CASSFSPGSYEQYF
TRBV28,CASSLYREAEAFF
TRBV19,CASSMWREGPEQYF
TRBV7-9,CASSRQIREGTSNEQFF
TRBV6-5,CASKGGTGELFF
TRBV19,CASSISPATEAFF
TRBV30,CAWDAGTVYEQYF
TRBV7-2,CASSFPILAGSADTQYF
TRBV2,CASSENAIRNQPQHF
TRBV4-1,CASSQVSGLPSYEQYF
TRBV6-5,CASRPSGYGEQYF
TRBV29-1,CSVWTSETYEQYF
TRBV13,CASSLDGGQFF
TRBV10-3,CAISVALYNEQFF
TRBV5-6,CASSWDRDHEQYF
TRBV10-3,CAISESTTLAGAREQYF
TRBV27,CASSLAGTSYEQYF
TRBV6-6,CASSPGHGGGNTEAFF
TRBV7-7,CASSGTSEYEQYF
TRBV5-1,CASTPIGTGELFF
TRBV6-6,CASSSTETGREAFF
TRBV27,CASSAGLAGINEQFF
TRBV15,CATSKHRGEETQYF
TRBV9,CASSAQDSGNTIYF
TRBV10-2,CATLAGGPHEQYF
TRBV7-9,CASSSSSASSFGDEQYF
TRBV30,CAWSVLGAVEQYF
TRBV2,CASSEEGGLQETQYF